Below, 9 T cell receptor beta chains from the same sample are listed, as sequenced in a study of T cell responses to AZD1222 COVID-19 vaccine. Sequenced by immunoSEQ multiplex PCR; TCRdb stores in-frame clones only, minus some. The sample includes 130,000 to 150,000 clones, around 93% of them seen just once. The sample here was peripheral blood, taken on day 0 of AZD1222 vaccination. The receptor set was obtained from an adult in good health.

This clone was recorded only once. CDR3 region: CATSREYRGNYTF. CDR3 sequence (DNA): TGTGCCACCAGCAGAGAATACAGGGGAAACTACACCTTC. The gene calls are TRBV15 and TRBJ1-2; 7 bases fit TRBD1. This CDR3 spans 13 amino acids. The V and J ends lost 0 bases and 10 bases, in that order; junction bases with no gene match: 5. CDR1 and CDR2 (germline): LNHNV, YYDKDF (reference sequence).

V gene TRBV19 combines with J gene TRBJ2-2, with 8 bases fitting TRBD1. The CDR3 runs to 14 residues. Trimming at V came to 7 bases and at J to 7 bases, leaving 8 bases not matched to a gene. Germline values: CDR1 LNHDA, CDR2 SQIVND (reference sequence). The CDR3 loop is CASNKDRVGGELFF. The CDR3 nucleotides are TGTGCCAGTAATAAGGACAGGGTGGGCGGGGAGCTGTTTTTT.

The rearrangement uses TRBV15 and TRBJ1-3; D may be TRBD1 (5 bases). The CDR3 extends over 15 amino acids. V was trimmed by 5 bases and J by 2 bases, leaving 13 bases between them. Looked up from germline, CDR1 is LNHNV and CDR2 is YYDKDF (reference sequence). CDR3 region: CATSGPGLTGNTIYF. The CDR3 DNA sequence: TGTGCCACCAGCGGTCCAGGGTTGACTGGAAACACCATATATTTT.

The J gene is TRBJ1-1, the V gene TRBV28; TRBD1 is a possible D gene (6 bases). V lost 3 bases, J lost 10 bases, and 12 bases lay in between. The CDR3 spans 12 residues. Germline CDR1 reads MDHEN; CDR2 reads SYDVKM. The CDR3 DNA reads TGTGCCAGCAGTTTCCCCCTGGGGGCAGCTTTCTTT. This sequence encodes CASSFPLGAAFF.

This chain uses TRBV6-5 with TRBJ1-2, with 7 nucleotides matching TRBD1. Germline V gives CDR1 MNHEY, CDR2 SVGAGI. This CDR3 has 14 amino acids. After removal of 6 bases from V and 3 bases from J, the junction contained 7 bases not matched to a gene. The CDR3 is CASSLNRGYYGYTF. The CDR3 bases are TGTGCCAGCAGCCTCAACAGGGGCTACTATGGCTACACCTTC.

The chain couples TRBV7-8 to TRBJ2-5; D might be TRBD1 (6 bases). The germline CDR1 and CDR2 sequences are SGHVS and FQNEAQ. This CDR3 has 15 amino acids. Trimming took 3 bases from V and 2 from J, leaving 13 bases between them. The chain's CDR3 is CASSLGVQGQETQYF. DNA for the CDR3: TGTGCCAGCAGCTTGGGGGTACAGGGTCAAGAGACCCAGTACTTC.

This sequence joins TRBV2 and TRBJ2-3; the D is unclear. There are 11 residues in the CDR3. The germline CDR1 and CDR2 sequences are SNHLY and FYNNEI. Trimming stripped 1 base from V and 6 bases from J, with 2 bases between. The DNA of the CDR3 is TGTGCCAGCAGTGAAGGCGATACGCAGTATTTT. It is translated as CASSEGDTQYF. The complete variable domain, with remaining parts taken from reference TRBV2 and TRBJ2-3, reads EPEVTQTPSHQVTQMGQEVILRCVPISNHLYFYWYRQILGQKVEFLVSFYNNEISEKSEIFDDQFSVERPDGSNFTLKIRSTKLEDSAMYFCASSEGDTQYFGPGTRLTVL.

The rearrangement uses TRBV4-3 and TRBJ2-2; D gene uncertain. The CDR3 runs 15 residues. Germline lookup yields CDR1 LGHNA and CDR2 YSLEER. Trimming left V 0 bases short and J 7 bases short, with 12 bases between. The CDR3 DNA is TGCGCCAGCAGCCAAGAGGTCCTTGAAATCGGGGAGCTGTTTTTT. This encodes CASSQEVLEIGELFF.

This chain connects TRBV7-9 to TRBJ1-1, with 7 bases identical to TRBD1. The germline gives CDR1 SEHNR, CDR2 FQNEAQ (reference sequence). J gave up 6 bases and V 4 bases, and 2 bases lay outside the gene matches. The CDR3 runs 12 residues. In DNA form, the CDR3 reads TGTGCCAGCAGCTCCGGGACAGCTGAAGCTTTCTTT. Protein: CASSSGTAEAFF.